Below are 21 T cell receptor beta chains sequenced from a single sample in a study of CD8+CD57+ T cells in acquired aplastic anemia. Genomic DNA served as template for TCR beta VDJ and CDR3 profiling. Via MiXCR, TCRdb re-called the reads, giving one row per CDR3 protein. The sample holds about 240,000 distinct CDR3 sequences; 45% to 50% are singletons and the top ten take 7.8%. Patients selected for sequencing had displayed CD8+CD57+ cell expansion by flow cytometry. Specimen: sorted CD4+, CD8+, or CD8+CD57+ T cells (not recorded which) from PBMCs. Receptor source: a human donor with aplastic anemia.

The sample holds a few counts of this clonotype. J is TRBJ2-5 and V is TRBV12-3 or TRBV12-4; tentative D call: TRBD2 (5 bases). The CDR3 spans 13 residues. Deletions cut 6 bases from V and 5 bases from J, with 13 bases between. The CDR3, as DNA: TGTGCCAGCAGCTCCCGGGATCTGGAGACCCAGTACTTC. Its protein product is CASSSRDLETQYF.

The J gene is TRBJ2-3, the V gene TRBV24-1; 7 bases are a match to TRBD2. CDR1 and CDR2 (germline): KGHDR, SFDVKD. V shed 12 bases and J 0 bases; nucleotides not matched to a gene: 8. The CDR3 length is 14 residues. CDR3 loop: CAAAASGSTDTQYF. The CDR3 bases are TGTGCCGCGGCCGCTAGCGGAAGCACAGATACGCAGTATTTT.

The rearrangement uses TRBV11-2 and TRBJ1-2; D is possibly TRBD1 (6 bases). Per the germline V gene, CDR1 is SGHAT and CDR2 is FQNNGV. Trimming pared 1 base from V and 7 bases from J, leaving 13 bases between. The CDR3 is made up of 14 amino acids. The CDR3 nucleotides are TGTGCCAGCAGCTTAGGAGGGCCAGGGGCTGGCTACACCTTC. Its translation: CASSLGGPGAGYTF.

Many counts were recorded for this clonotype. This sequence joins TRBV19 and TRBJ1-1, with 8 bases matching TRBD1. Germline-derived CDR1 and CDR2 are LNHDA and SQIVND (reference sequence). The CDR3 totals 17 residues. V gave up 4 bases and J gave up 4 bases; unmatched junction bases: 14. CDR3 sequence reads: CASSTQPTRTGRTEAFF. The CDR3 nucleotides are TGTGCCAGTAGTACCCAACCAACCAGGACAGGGCGCACTGAAGCTTTCTTT.

This clonotype was recorded many times. The chain employs TRBV19 and TRBJ1-3; no firm D call. The CDR3 has 14 amino acids. Germline V gene data show CDR1 as LNHDA and CDR2 as SQIVND (reference sequence). Between the trimmed V and J ends, which lost 7 bases and 0 bases, there was a span of 10 bases. CDR3 sequence reads: CASKAGSSGNTIYF. In DNA, the CDR3 is TGTGCCAGTAAGGCCGGGAGCTCTGGAAACACCATATATTTT.

This clonotype has at least ten counts. The chain employs TRBV7-6 and TRBJ2-1; D gene ambiguous. The CDR3 runs to 14 residues. The V and J ends lost 5 bases and 5 bases respectively, with 13 bases between them. Germline V CDR1 and CDR2: SGHVS, FNYEAQ. The CDR3 nucleotides are TGTGCCAGCAGCACGCTTCTTAAAAACAATGAGCAGTTCTTC. This translates into CASSTLLKNNEQFF. The full variable domain, its missing parts supplied by reference TRBV7-6 and TRBJ2-1, is GAGVSQSPRYKVTKRGQDVALRCDPISGHVSLYWYRQALGQGPEFLTYFNYEAQQDKSGLPNDRFSAERPEGSISTLTIQRTEQRDSAMYRCASSTLLKNNEQFFGPGTRLTVL.

This clonotype was found a few times. The CDR3 DNA is TGTGCCAGCAGTGAGCTTCGACTCCTCGGGGATTCACCCCTCCACTTT. It is translated as CASSELRLLGDSPLHF. V gene TRBV25-1 combines with J gene TRBJ1-6; the D is unclear. V lost 3 bases, J lost 8 bases, and 17 bases lay in between. The CDR3 extends over 16 amino acids. Germline lookup yields CDR1 MGHDK and CDR2 SYGVNS.

About this clonotype itself: The CDR3 carries no conserved terminal phenylalanine or tryptophan, so it likely arises from a read error. For the CDR3, the DNA is TGCGCCAGCAGTGAGTCGACAGGTGTTCAGCACCAGCATTCT. Protein product: CASSESTGVQHQHS. The chain employs TRBV10-2 and TRBJ1-5; TRBD1 might be the D (6 bases). CDR1 WSHSY and CDR2 SAAADI come from the germline V gene. The CDR3 runs to 14 residues.

V gene TRBV24-1 combines with J gene TRBJ2-3; D not certain. Deletions cut 0 bases from V and 14 bases from J, with 2 bases between. Germline CDR1 is KGHDR and CDR2 is SFDVKD. The CDR3 has 9 residues. The CDR3 reads CATSDLTYF. CDR3 nucleotides: TGTGCCACCAGTGATTTGACGTATTTT.

The V call is TRBV27, the J call TRBJ1-6, with 9 bases aligning to TRBD1. Per the germline V gene, CDR1 is MNHEY and CDR2 is SMNVEV (reference sequence). This CDR3 region has 16 residues. The V segment lost 7 bases and the J segment 7 bases; nucleotides outside the gene matches: 11. The CDR3 is CASTQPGQGPNSPLHF. CDR3 nucleotides: TGTGCCAGCACCCAACCGGGACAGGGCCCGAATTCACCCCTCCACTTT.

This chain connects TRBV4-2 to TRBJ2-3; the D is unclear. Trimming removed 3 bases from V and 2 bases from J, with 9 bases in between. The length of the CDR3 is 14 residues. Germline V gene data show CDR1 as LGHNA and CDR2 as YNFKEQ. DNA for the CDR3: TGTGCCAGCAGCCACCGACCCATCACAGATACGCAGTATTTT. This translates into CASSHRPITDTQYF.

Notes on this clonotype: A much larger clone sits a single nucleotide away, making a read error possible. The V and J genes are TRBV12-3 or TRBV12-4 and TRBJ2-1; 8 bases agree with TRBD1. This CDR3 contains 13 residues. After removal of 6 bases from V and 8 bases from J, the junction contained 6 bases not matched to a gene. Here the CDR3 DNA reads TGTGCCAGCAGGGGGGCAGGGGGCGATGAGCAGTTCTTC. As protein: CASRGAGGDEQFF.

The chain uses TRBV29-1 and TRBJ2-3; D possibly corresponds to TRBD1 (6 bases). CDR3 length: 13 residues. Germline CDR1 SQVTM, CDR2 ANQGSEA. Deletions cut 6 bases from V and 3 bases from J, with 13 bases between. The CDR3 loop is CSVNKGETDTQYF. DNA of the CDR3: TGCAGCGTGAACAAGGGGGAGACAGATACGCAGTATTTT.

The gene calls are TRBV10-3 and TRBJ1-2; tentative D call: TRBD1 (6 bases). The CDR3 is 14 amino acids. Germline values: CDR1 ENHRY, CDR2 SYGVKD. Trimming took 1 base from V and 8 from J, leaving 14 bases between them. The CDR3 spells CAISEFGQGNGYTF. CDR3 nucleotide sequence: TGTGCCATCAGTGAGTTCGGGCAGGGGAACGGCTACACCTTC.

This clonotype showed up many times. This rearrangement joins TRBV19 to TRBJ1-1, with 9 nucleotides matching TRBD1. The CDR3 is made up of 16 amino acids. Germline V gene lookup returns CDR1 LNHDA and CDR2 SQIVND (reference sequence). With 3 bases clipped from V and 5 bases from J, the junction kept 10 bases outside the gene matches. This CDR3 reads CASSMRGQGQWTEAFF. For the CDR3, the DNA is TGTGCCAGTAGTATGAGGGGACAGGGACAGTGGACTGAAGCTTTCTTT.

This clonotype has more than one count but fewer than ten. This may stem from a read error, because a much larger clone lies one nucleotide away. The rearrangement joins TRBV29-1 to TRBJ2-7; D is ambiguous. With 0 bases removed from V and 2 bases from J, the gap between germline ends came to 8 bases. The CDR3 consists of 13 residues. The V gene's germline CDR1 is SQVTM and CDR2 ANQGSEA. The CDR3 sequence: CSVEDPTPYEQYF. The CDR3 coding sequence is TGCAGCGTTGAAGATCCCACCCCCTACGAGCAGTACTTC.

The rearrangement uses TRBV3-1 and TRBJ2-1; 14 nucleotides agree with TRBD2. The CDR3 runs 14 residues. Trimming removed 1 base from V and 12 bases from J; junction bases left unmatched: 2. The germline CDR1 and CDR2 sequences are LGHDT and YNNKEL (reference sequence). The CDR3 sequence is CASSQAGLAGVQFF. DNA of the CDR3: TGTGCCAGCAGCCAAGCGGGACTAGCGGGAGTGCAGTTCTTC.

This clonotype was observed at least ten times. This sequence joins TRBV10-1 and TRBJ2-7; 7 positions match TRBD2. CDR3 size: 14 residues. The germline V gene encodes CDR1 WNHNN and CDR2 SYGVQD (reference sequence). V lost 2 bases to trimming and J lost 1 base; unmatched junction nucleotides: 2. CDR3: CASSEASGSYEQYF. The CDR3, as DNA: TGCGCCAGCAGTGAGGCTAGCGGTTCCTACGAGCAGTACTTC.

This clonotype was seen ten or more times. CDR3 in amino acids: CASSEADTQYF. The CDR3 DNA reads as TGTGCCAGCAGTGAGGCAGATACGCAGTATTTT. The chain joins TRBV2 to TRBJ2-3; no definite D call. Trimming shortened V by 3 bases and J by 4 bases, and 2 bases separated the two germline ends. CDR1 is SNHLY and CDR2 is FYNNEI in the germline V gene. The CDR3 is 11 amino acids.

This clonotype showed up many times. V usage is TRBV2 and J usage is TRBJ2-1; D possibly matches TRBD1 or TRBD2 (5 bases each). Germline V gene lookup returns CDR1 SNHLY and CDR2 FYNNEI. Trimming cost V 8 bases and J 5 bases, with 16 bases left between them. The CDR3 covers 14 residues. CDR3 in DNA: TGTGCCAGCGCCAGGGAGCCGTCGGACAATGAGCAGTTCTTC. Amino acid sequence: CASAREPSDNEQFF.

The sample holds a few counts of this clonotype. The rearrangement uses TRBV18 and TRBJ1-2; 9 nucleotides align to TRBD1. After removal of 2 bases from V and 4 bases from J, the junction contained 5 bases not matched to a gene. The CDR3 is 15 residues long. Germline V gene data show CDR1 as KGHSH and CDR2 as LQKENI. CDR3: CASSPGQGRGYGYTF. The CDR3 nucleotides are TGTGCCAGCTCACCAGGACAGGGGCGGGGCTATGGCTACACCTTC.